The subject of this entry is one TCR beta chain. This sample was taken from a study of blood T cell repertoires in COVID-19. Overall study: COVID-19 samples collected from the United States, Italy and Spain covered acute and convalescent phases.

Germline CDR1 is SGHRS and CDR2 is YFSETQ. Unmatched junction bases numbered 8, after V lost 3 bases and J lost 5 bases. The CDR3 is made up of 15 amino acids. The data were produced by immunoSEQ multiplex PCR, yet TCRdb's version contains in-frame clones alone and is incomplete. The sample has 200,000 to 250,000 clones, approximately 83% seen once. Sequences were obtained from PBMCs or T cells enriched from blood (not recorded which). The chain is built from TRBV5-1 and TRBJ2-5; 9 bases map to TRBD1. The clonotype comes from a woman aged 45-65 years who had been exposed to COVID-19. DNA for the CDR3: TGCGCCAGCAGCTGGAGGACAGGGGCTCGGGAGACCCAGTACTTC. Its translation is CASSWRTGARETQYF.